This T cell receptor beta chain was documented in a study of blood T cell repertoires in COVID-19. Study-wide context: T cells, B-cell-depleted T cells, or PBMCs supplied cDNA or gDNA.

Cohorts were based on clinical histories the participants reported. The CDR3 length is 17 residues. Germline V gives CDR1 LGHDT, CDR2 YNNKEL (reference sequence). V was clipped by 3 bases and J by 1 base, with 18 bases between them. Clones were sequenced by immunoSEQ multiplex PCR, and TCRdb holds only the in-frame ones, with some missing. The table lists about 310,000 clones, around 91% of them singletons. Sequencing was performed on PBMCs or T cells enriched from blood (not recorded which). The chain combines TRBV3-1 (or the pseudogene TRBV3-2) with TRBJ1-1; D possibly corresponds to TRBD1 (5 bases). The TCR sequence derives from a woman in her thirties or forties who had recovered from COVID-19. CDR3 amino acids: CASSHPRQGRKNTEAFF. Here the CDR3 DNA reads TGTGCCAGCAGCCACCCTCGTCAGGGCCGGAAGAACACTGAAGCTTTCTTT.